The 32 T cell receptor beta chains reported below all come from one sample, sequenced in a study of memory CD4+ T cells and cytomegalovirus serostatus. Sequencing was performed with immunoSEQ multiplex PCR; in TCRdb, only in-frame clones are kept and a portion is missing. The profile covers some 60,000 clones, with over 70% appearing a single time and roughly 3% taken by the ten largest. The sort gate was single viable CD3+CD4+CD8-CD45RO+ cells for memory CD4+ T cells. The sample comprised memory CD4+ T cells from blood. The receptors stem from an adult in good health and CMV-seropositive.

The count of this clone is one. The chain uses TRBV11-3 and TRBJ2-1, with a possible D match to TRBD1 (6 bases). Germline CDR1 SGHNT, CDR2 YENEEA. This CDR3 contains 15 residues. V lost 1 base to trimming and J lost 6 bases, with 13 bases between them. The CDR3 DNA is TGTGCCAGCAGCTTAGGCGTGACAGGCCTCAATGAGCAGTTCTTC. It is translated as CASSLGVTGLNEQFF.

DNA of the CDR3: TGTGCCAGTAGTATAGCACATCCGAACACCGGGGAGCTGTTTTTT. Translated, it gives CASSIAHPNTGELFF. The rearrangement uses TRBV19 and TRBJ2-2; D call uncertain. Germline loops: CDR1 LNHDA, CDR2 SQIVND (reference sequence). This CDR3 region has 15 residues. Deletions cut 1 base from V and 0 bases from J, with 6 bases between.

V and J are TRBV2 and TRBJ2-3; perhaps D is TRBD1 or TRBD2 (5 bases each). Per germline, CDR1 SNHLY and CDR2 FYNNEI. Trimming removed 8 bases at V and 1 base at J, with 13 bases between. The CDR3 length is 14 residues. This CDR3 is CASSRDDGTDTQYF. The CDR3 coding sequence is TGTGCCAGCTCCCGGGACGACGGCACAGATACGCAGTATTTT.

The CDR3 region is CASSSDRAGTGELFF. In DNA, the CDR3 is TGTGCCAGCAGCTCGGACAGGGCGGGCACCGGGGAGCTGTTTTTT. The J gene is TRBJ2-2, the V gene TRBV7-7, with 8 bases matching TRBD1. CDR1 is SSHAT and CDR2 is FNYEAQ in the germline V gene (reference sequence). The J segment lost 4 bases and the V segment lost 4 bases, leaving 5 bases of the junction unmatched. The CDR3 has 15 amino acids.

The chain joins TRBV5-1 to TRBJ2-5; D not resolved. Trimming shortened V by 5 bases and J by 1 base, and 15 bases separated the two germline ends. Looked up from germline, CDR1 is SGHRS and CDR2 is YFSETQ. CDR3 size: 15 residues. CDR3 nucleotide sequence: TGCGCCAGCAGTTCTACTTCAGGACGCCAAGAGACCCAGTACTTC. The encoded protein is CASSSTSGRQETQYF. Variable domain in full (rest from reference TRBV5-1 and TRBJ2-5): KAGVTQTPRYLIKTRGQQVTLSCSPISGHRSVSWYQQTPGQGLQFLFEYFSETQRNKGNFPGRFSGRQFSNSRSEMNVSTLELGDSALYLCASSSTSGRQETQYFGPGTRLLVL.

The chain joins TRBV30 to TRBJ1-2; TRBD1 matches at 8 bases. The V segment lost 1 base and the J segment 8 bases; nucleotides outside the gene matches: 0. The CDR3 runs to 11 residues. The germline gives CDR1 GTSNPN, CDR2 SVGIG (reference sequence). The CDR3 loop is CAWSAGGGYTF. The CDR3 DNA sequence: TGTGCCTGGAGTGCAGGGGGCGGCTACACCTTC.

Worth noting for this clone: The identical CDR3 is also encoded by other nucleotide sequences in the sample. This chain joins TRBV7-2 and TRBJ2-5; D call uncertain. The CDR3 length is 13 residues. V lost 0 bases and J lost 1, with 3 bases in between. CDR1 and CDR2 (germline): SGHTA, FQGNSA. Here the CDR3 DNA reads TGTGCCAGCAGCTTAGCGCGCCAAGAGACCCAGTACTTC. Translating gives CASSLARQETQYF.

The sample holds one count of this clone. The genes are TRBV12-5 and TRBJ2-3; a possible D gene is TRBD2 (5 bases). CDR3 length equals 15 residues. Trimming took off 1 base at V and 6 bases at J, with 14 bases between the two ends. Per the germline V gene, CDR1 is LGHNT and CDR2 is FRNRAP. CDR3 bases: TGTGCTAGTGGTTTGGACCTAGCCCTCCCTGATACGCAGTATTTT. Translated, it gives CASGLDLALPDTQYF. Full variable domain (rest looked up from reference TRBV12-5 and TRBJ2-3): DARVTQTPRHKVTEMGQEVTMRCQPILGHNTVFWYRQTMMQGLELLAYFRNRAPLDDSGMPKDRFSAEMPDATLATLKIQPSEPRDSAVYFCASGLDLALPDTQYFGPGTRLTVL.

V usage is TRBV2 and J usage is TRBJ1-5, with D perhaps TRBD1 (5 bases). CDR3 length: 13 amino acids. Germline CDR1 and CDR2: SNHLY and FYNNEI. Trimming removed 7 bases from V and 9 bases from J, with 16 bases in between. This CDR3 is CASTGRQTRPQHF. The CDR3 nucleotides are TGTGCCAGCACGGGACGCCAAACGAGGCCCCAGCATTTT.

This chain uses TRBV6-5 with TRBJ2-7; D gene uncertain. This CDR3 has 13 residues. Germline CDR1 is MNHEY and CDR2 is SVGAGI. V lost 2 bases to trimming and J lost 7 bases, with 12 bases between them. This chain's CDR3 is CASSYVGFREQYF. CDR3 nucleotides: TGTGCCAGCAGTTACGTCGGGTTTCGAGAGCAGTACTTC.

The chain joins TRBV20-1 to TRBJ1-5; D is uncertain. The CDR3 runs 10 residues. CDR1 is DFQATT and CDR2 is SNEGSKA in the germline V gene (reference sequence). V lost 1 base and J 7 bases, leaving 2 bases between the germline ends. The CDR3 bases are TGCAGTGCTAGAGTCCAGCCCCAGCATTTT. Translation gives CSARVQPQHF.

The chain is built from TRBV7-6 and TRBJ2-7; no definite D call. Germline lookup yields CDR1 SGHVS and CDR2 FNYEAQ. CDR3 length: 13 amino acids. Trimming took 4 bases from V and 6 from J, leaving 13 bases between them. CDR3 region: CASSSSIQAEQYF. DNA for the CDR3: TGTGCCAGCAGCTCTTCCATCCAGGCCGAGCAGTACTTC.

This clone came up once. The chain has TRBV5-4 and TRBJ1-2; D unclear. Germline CDR1 and CDR2: SGHNT and YYREEE (reference sequence). CDR3 size: 15 residues. V lost 0 bases, J lost 5 bases, and 14 bases lay in between. Here the CDR3 DNA reads TGTGCCAGCAGCTTGGCCCGGACGGCTAGGTATGGCTACACCTTC. It is translated as CASSLARTARYGYTF.

CDR3 nucleotides: TGTGCCAGCAGCTTTCTGGGACCTTCCACAGATACGCAGTATTTT. It encodes CASSFLGPSTDTQYF. The chain carries TRBV5-4 and TRBJ2-3; TRBD1 or TRBD2 may be the D gene (5 bases each). V was pared by 2 bases and J by 2 bases, with 12 bases between. This CDR3 contains 15 residues. CDR1 and CDR2 from the germline V gene are SGHNT and YYREEE (reference sequence).

There are a few counts of this clone. The V gene is TRBV5-4, the J gene TRBJ2-2; D remains unclear. The V and J ends lost 0 bases and 4 bases respectively, with 7 bases between them. CDR3 size: 14 residues. The germline V gene has CDR1 SGHNT and CDR2 YYREEE (reference sequence). The CDR3 nucleotides read TGTGCCAGCAGCTTGGATTACGCCACCGGGGAGCTGTTTTTT. Translation: CASSLDYATGELFF.

V gene TRBV28 combines with J gene TRBJ1-2; TRBD1 matches 8 bases. Germline CDR1 MDHEN, CDR2 SYDVKM. Germline trimming cut 7 bases from V and 8 bases from J; bases unmatched to any gene: 18. The length of the CDR3 is 16 residues. CDR3 amino acids: CASKTGQGMFEGGYTF. The CDR3, as DNA: TGTGCCAGCAAAACCGGACAGGGAATGTTTGAGGGAGGCTACACCTTC.

This clone was seen once. The chain is built from TRBV2 and TRBJ1-5; D unclear. CDR3 size: 13 residues. Germline V CDR1 and CDR2: SNHLY, FYNNEI. Trimming shortened V by 2 bases and J by 5 bases, and 7 bases separated the two germline ends. CDR3 sequence reads: CASSELRDQPQHF. The CDR3 DNA sequence: TGTGCCAGCAGTGAATTGAGAGATCAGCCCCAGCATTTT.

This clone was observed a few times. The rearrangement links TRBV5-1 to TRBJ2-7, with D maybe TRBD2 (5 bases). V shed 4 bases and J shed 0 bases, with 17 bases lying between them. In germline, CDR1 is SGHRS, CDR2 YFSETQ. The CDR3 runs 16 residues. CDR3 bases: TGCGCCAGCAGCACGAACCCGGGGTCGACCTCCTACGAGCAGTACTTC. Its protein is CASSTNPGSTSYEQYF.

The chain has TRBV2 and TRBJ1-5; D might be TRBD1 (5 bases). V was cut by 4 bases and J by 9 bases, with 16 bases left in between. Germline CDR1 SNHLY, CDR2 FYNNEI. The CDR3 length is 14 residues. The CDR3 reads CASSVTGIFWPQHF. CDR3 sequence (DNA): TGTGCCAGCAGTGTAACAGGAATTTTCTGGCCCCAGCATTTT.

The chain employs TRBV25-1 and TRBJ1-3, with D unclear. V lost 3 bases, J lost 8 bases, and 5 bases lay in between. This CDR3 region has 11 residues. Germline V gene sequence: CDR1 MGHDK, CDR2 SYGVNS. CDR3 residues: CASSEHHTIYF. CDR3 nucleotides: TGTGCCAGCAGTGAGCATCACACCATATATTTT.

This chain connects TRBV11-3 to TRBJ1-4, with D perhaps matching TRBD1 (6 bases). The CDR3 extends over 14 amino acids. V was pared by 3 bases and J by 8 bases, with 13 bases between. CDR1 and CDR2 (germline): SGHNT, YENEEA. CDR3 amino acids: CASSFGGAGEKLFF. In DNA, the CDR3 is TGTGCCAGCAGCTTCGGGGGCGCTGGGGAAAAACTGTTTTTT.

This chain uses TRBV21-1 with TRBJ2-5; the D call TRBD2 from the table was never checked on the DNA. TRBV21-1 is classified as a pseudogene. This CDR3 has 11 amino acids. CDR3 coding DNA: TGTGCCAGCAGCAAGGGGGGGACCCAGTACTTC. Its protein is CASSKGGTQYF.

The chain uses TRBV27 and TRBJ1-5, with D possibly TRBD1 on 6 matching bases. This CDR3 contains 16 residues. V was clipped by 5 bases and J by 4 bases, with 18 bases between them. In germline, CDR1 is MNHEY, CDR2 SMNVEV (reference sequence). CDR3 nucleotides: TGTGCCAGCAGTCCTGGGACACGCGGGGCTAATCAGCCCCAGCATTTT. This encodes CASSPGTRGANQPQHF.

This chain joins TRBV28 and TRBJ2-3; TRBD1 might be the D (6 bases). V was trimmed by 6 bases and J by 3 bases, leaving 7 bases between them. Germline-derived CDR1 and CDR2 are MDHEN and SYDVKM. The CDR3 has 12 amino acids. CDR3 bases: TGTGCCAGCAGAACAGGGACAGATACGCAGTATTTT. This sequence encodes CASRTGTDTQYF.

This rearrangement joins TRBV28 to TRBJ2-7; possibly TRBD2 for D (6 bases). The V gene's germline CDR1 is MDHEN and CDR2 SYDVKM. Deletions cut 7 bases from V and 2 bases from J, with 12 bases between. This CDR3 is built from 13 residues. The DNA for the CDR3 is TGTGCCAGCACCCTCGGCGGGACCTACGAGCAGTACTTC. Protein: CASTLGGTYEQYF.

This sequence joins TRBV16 and TRBJ1-1, with D uncertain. V was trimmed by 4 bases and J by 5 bases, leaving 17 bases between them. In germline, CDR1 is KGHSY, CDR2 FQNENV. The CDR3 has 15 residues. The CDR3 nucleotides are TGTGCCAGCAGCCGATTCGACCGGTTGGCGACTGAAGCTTTCTTT. Translated, it gives CASSRFDRLATEAFF.

The chain combines TRBV7-8 with TRBJ2-1; D perhaps matches TRBD2 (6 bases). CDR1 and CDR2 (germline): SGHVS, FQNEAQ. This CDR3 is built from 16 residues. With 5 bases removed from V and 9 bases from J, the gap between germline ends came to 23 bases. The CDR3 region is CASSTTEVGGRGEQFF. CDR3 DNA sequence: TGTGCCAGCAGCACCACCGAGGTGGGAGGTAGGGGTGAGCAGTTCTTC.

This rearrangement joins TRBV6-1 to TRBJ2-7; TRBD1 agrees at 7 bases. Germline V gene data show CDR1 as MNHNS and CDR2 as SASEGT. This CDR3 is built from 13 residues. V was pared by 7 bases and J by 2 bases, with 5 bases of the junction left unmatched. This chain's CDR3 is CASTLGQAYEQYF. The CDR3 nucleotides are TGTGCCAGCACCCTCGGACAGGCCTACGAGCAGTACTTC.

Of note for this clone: The same CDR3 can be traced to other DNA sequences in this sample. Written as DNA, the CDR3 is TGTGCCAGCAGCTTAAGCTGGAATCAGCCCCAGCATTTT. Its protein is CASSLSWNQPQHF. This chain connects TRBV7-2 to TRBJ1-5; D ambiguous. Per germline, CDR1 SGHTA and CDR2 FQGNSA. Trimming pared 2 bases from V and 4 bases from J, leaving 6 bases between. The CDR3 is 13 amino acids. The complete variable domain, with remaining parts taken from reference TRBV7-2 and TRBJ1-5, reads GAGVSQSPSNKVTEKGKDVELRCDPISGHTALYWYRQSLGQGLEFLIYFQGNSAPDKSGLPSDRFSAERTGGSVSTLTIQRTQQEDSAVYLCASSLSWNQPQHFGDGTRLSIL.

The V call is TRBV5-4, the J call TRBJ2-3; TRBD2 matches at 9 bases. The junction had 5 bases not matched to a gene; V was cut back by 5 bases and J by 1 base. CDR1 SGHNT and CDR2 YYREEE come from the germline V gene (reference sequence). The CDR3 is made up of 15 amino acids. CDR3 loop: CASRKAGGRTDTQYF. The CDR3 DNA is TGTGCCAGCAGAAAAGCGGGAGGTCGCACAGATACGCAGTATTTT.

This chain connects TRBV6-1 to TRBJ2-1; D possibly corresponds to TRBD2 (7 bases). Germline V lookup: CDR1 MNHNS, CDR2 SASEGT. This CDR3 has 14 amino acids. Trimming shortened V by 7 bases and J by 5 bases, and 15 bases separated the two germline ends. DNA for the CDR3: TGTGCCAGCACCCTGGGGGGGCTACACAATGAGCAGTTCTTC. Protein product: CASTLGGLHNEQFF.

This clone was detected once. This chain connects TRBV29-1 to TRBJ2-7; the match to TRBD1 covers 10 bases. Unmatched junction bases numbered 7, after V lost 7 bases and J lost 4 bases. The CDR3 sequence is 13 residues long. Germline V gene sequence: CDR1 SQVTM, CDR2 ANQGSEA. CDR3 bases: TGCAGCGCCCGACAGGGGGCATATTACGAGCAGTACTTC. Protein: CSARQGAYYEQYF.